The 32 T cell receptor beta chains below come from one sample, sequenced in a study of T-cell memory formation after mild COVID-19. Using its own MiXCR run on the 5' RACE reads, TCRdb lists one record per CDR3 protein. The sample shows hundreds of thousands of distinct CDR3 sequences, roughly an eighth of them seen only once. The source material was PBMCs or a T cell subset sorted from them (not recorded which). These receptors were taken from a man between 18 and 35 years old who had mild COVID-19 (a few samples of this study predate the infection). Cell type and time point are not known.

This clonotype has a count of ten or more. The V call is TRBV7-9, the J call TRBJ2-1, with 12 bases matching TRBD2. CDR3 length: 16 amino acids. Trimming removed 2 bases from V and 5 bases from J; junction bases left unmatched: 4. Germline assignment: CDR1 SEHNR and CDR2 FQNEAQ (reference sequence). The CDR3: CASSLTSGGSHNEQFF. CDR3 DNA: TGTGCCAGCAGCTTAACTAGCGGGGGGTCCCACAATGAGCAGTTCTTC. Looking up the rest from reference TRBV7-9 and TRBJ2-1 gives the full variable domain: DTGVSQNPRHKITKRGQNVTFRCDPISEHNRLYWYRQTLGQGPEFLTYFQNEAQLEKSRLLSDRFSAERPKGSFSTLEIQRTEQGDSAMYLCASSLTSGGSHNEQFFGPGTRLTVL.

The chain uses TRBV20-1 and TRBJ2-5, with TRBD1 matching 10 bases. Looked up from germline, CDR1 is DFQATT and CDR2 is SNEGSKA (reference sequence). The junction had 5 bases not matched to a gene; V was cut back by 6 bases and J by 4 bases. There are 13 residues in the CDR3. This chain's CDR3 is CSASDRGRETQYF. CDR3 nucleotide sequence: TGCAGTGCCAGTGACAGGGGGCGAGAGACCCAGTACTTC.

The CDR3 nucleotides read TGCGCCAGCAGTCCGGGATACGAATTCAGTGAGCAGTTCTTC. It encodes CASSPGYEFSEQFF. The rearrangement uses TRBV5-1 and TRBJ2-1, with a tentative D call TRBD2 (5 bases). V was pared by 5 bases and J by 9 bases, with 18 bases between. The CDR3 has 14 residues. CDR1 SGHRS and CDR2 YFSETQ come from the germline V gene.

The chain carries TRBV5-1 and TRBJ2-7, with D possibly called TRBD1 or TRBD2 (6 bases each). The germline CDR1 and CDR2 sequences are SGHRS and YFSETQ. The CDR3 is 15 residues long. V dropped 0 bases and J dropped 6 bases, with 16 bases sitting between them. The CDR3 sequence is CASSLAEGGDIEQYF. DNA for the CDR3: TGCGCCAGCAGCTTGGCCGAGGGGGGAGACATCGAGCAGTACTTC.

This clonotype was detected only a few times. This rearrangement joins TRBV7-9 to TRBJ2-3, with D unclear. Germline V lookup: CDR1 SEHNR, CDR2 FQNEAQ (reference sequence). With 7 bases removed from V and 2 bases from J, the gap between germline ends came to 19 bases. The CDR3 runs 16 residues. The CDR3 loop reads CASITTKDGNTDTQYF. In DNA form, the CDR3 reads TGTGCCAGCATCACAACCAAAGACGGTAACACAGATACGCAGTATTTT.

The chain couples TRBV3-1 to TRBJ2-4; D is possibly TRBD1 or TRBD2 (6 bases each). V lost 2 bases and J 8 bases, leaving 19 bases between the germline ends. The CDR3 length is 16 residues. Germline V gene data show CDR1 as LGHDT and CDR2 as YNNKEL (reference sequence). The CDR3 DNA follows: TGTGCCAGCAGCCAATTGGGCGGGACAAGATGGGACATTCAGTACTTC. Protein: CASSQLGGTRWDIQYF.

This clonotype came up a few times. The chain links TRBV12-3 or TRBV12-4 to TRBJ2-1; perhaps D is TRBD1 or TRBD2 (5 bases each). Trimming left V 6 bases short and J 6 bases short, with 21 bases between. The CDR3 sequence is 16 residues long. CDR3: CASRFNPGPLLNEQFF. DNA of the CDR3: TGTGCCAGCAGGTTTAATCCGGGACCCTTACTCAATGAGCAGTTCTTC.

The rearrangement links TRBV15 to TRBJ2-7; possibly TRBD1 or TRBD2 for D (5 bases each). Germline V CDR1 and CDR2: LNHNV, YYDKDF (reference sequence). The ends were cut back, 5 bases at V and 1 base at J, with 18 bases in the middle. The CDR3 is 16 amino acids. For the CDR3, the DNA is TGTGCCACCAGCCAACGGGACCGGATGACGTCCTACGAGCAGTACTTC. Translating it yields CATSQRDRMTSYEQYF.

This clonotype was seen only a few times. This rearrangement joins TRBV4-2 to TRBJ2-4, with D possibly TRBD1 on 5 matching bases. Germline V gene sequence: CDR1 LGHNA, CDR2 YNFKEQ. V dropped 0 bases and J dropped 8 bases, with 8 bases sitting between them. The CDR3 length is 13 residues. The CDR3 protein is CASSQEGRDIQYF. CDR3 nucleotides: TGTGCCAGCAGCCAAGAGGGCAGGGACATTCAGTACTTC.

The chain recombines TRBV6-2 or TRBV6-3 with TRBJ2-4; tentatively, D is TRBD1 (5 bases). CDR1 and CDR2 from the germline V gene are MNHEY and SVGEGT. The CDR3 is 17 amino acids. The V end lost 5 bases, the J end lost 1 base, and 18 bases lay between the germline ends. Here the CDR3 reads CASSGPRQTNAKNIQYF. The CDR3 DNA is TGTGCCAGCAGTGGACCACGACAGACCAATGCCAAAAACATTCAGTACTTC.

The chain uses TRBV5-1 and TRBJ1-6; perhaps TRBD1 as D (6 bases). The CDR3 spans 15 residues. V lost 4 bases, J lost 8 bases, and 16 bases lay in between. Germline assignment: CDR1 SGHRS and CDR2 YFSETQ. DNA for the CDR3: TGCGCCAGCAGCCGGGGGACACTCAACTATTCACCCCTCCACTTT. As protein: CASSRGTLNYSPLHF.

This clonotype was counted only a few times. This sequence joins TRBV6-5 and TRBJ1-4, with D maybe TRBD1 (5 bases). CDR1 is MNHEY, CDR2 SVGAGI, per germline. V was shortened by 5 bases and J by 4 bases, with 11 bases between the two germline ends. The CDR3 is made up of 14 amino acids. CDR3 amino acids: CASSEDSYNEKLFF. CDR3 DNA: TGTGCCAGCAGTGAAGACAGTTATAATGAAAAACTGTTTTTT.

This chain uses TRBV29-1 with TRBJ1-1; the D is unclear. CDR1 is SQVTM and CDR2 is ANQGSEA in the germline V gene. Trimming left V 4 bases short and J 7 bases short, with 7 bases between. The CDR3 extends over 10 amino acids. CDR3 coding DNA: TGCAGCGTTGCTATGGGTGAAGCTTTCTTT. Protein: CSVAMGEAFF.

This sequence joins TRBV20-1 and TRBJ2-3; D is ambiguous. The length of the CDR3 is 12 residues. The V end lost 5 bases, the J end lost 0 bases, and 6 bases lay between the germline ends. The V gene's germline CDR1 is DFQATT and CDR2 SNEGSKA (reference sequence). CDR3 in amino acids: CSAPTSTDTQYF. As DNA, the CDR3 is TGCAGTGCTCCGACTAGCACAGATACGCAGTATTTT.

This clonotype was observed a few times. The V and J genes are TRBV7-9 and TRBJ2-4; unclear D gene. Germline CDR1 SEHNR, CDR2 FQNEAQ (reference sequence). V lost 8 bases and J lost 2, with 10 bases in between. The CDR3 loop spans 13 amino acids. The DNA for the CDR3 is TGTGCCAGCGAGCAAATGACCAAAAACATTCAGTACTTC. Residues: CASEQMTKNIQYF.

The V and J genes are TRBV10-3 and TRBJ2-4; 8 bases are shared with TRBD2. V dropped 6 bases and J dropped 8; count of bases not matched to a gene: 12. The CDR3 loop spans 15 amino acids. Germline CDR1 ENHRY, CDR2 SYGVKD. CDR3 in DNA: TGTGCCATCAGCGGGGGGGCGGGATTGTTAGACATTCAGTACTTC. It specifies CAISGGAGLLDIQYF.

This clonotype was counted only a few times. CDR3 loop: CATSDSVEANVLTF. The CDR3 DNA follows: TGTGCCACCAGTGACTCCGTTGAGGCCAACGTCCTGACTTTC. The chain joins TRBV24-1 to TRBJ2-6; D gene uncertain. Germline V gene data show CDR1 as KGHDR and CDR2 as SFDVKD. The V gene lost 4 bases and the J gene lost 6 bases, with 9 bases spanning the gap. CDR3 length equals 14 residues.

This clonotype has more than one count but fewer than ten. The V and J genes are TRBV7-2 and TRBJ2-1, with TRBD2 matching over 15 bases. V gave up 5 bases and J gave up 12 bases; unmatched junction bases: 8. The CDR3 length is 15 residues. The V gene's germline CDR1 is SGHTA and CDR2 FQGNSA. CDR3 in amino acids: CASSPGTSGGLRQFF. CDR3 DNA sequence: TGTGCCAGCAGCCCCGGGACTAGCGGGGGGCTCAGGCAGTTCTTC.

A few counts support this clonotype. The CDR3 coding sequence is TGTGCCAGCAGTCGGCGACAGTCGCAGGAGACCCAGTACTTC. Protein product: CASSRRQSQETQYF. The chain has TRBV6-6 and TRBJ2-5, with D perhaps TRBD1 (5 bases). V lost 5 bases and J 5 bases, leaving 15 bases between the germline ends. The CDR3 loop spans 14 amino acids. Per the germline V gene, CDR1 is MNHNY and CDR2 is SVGAGI (reference sequence).

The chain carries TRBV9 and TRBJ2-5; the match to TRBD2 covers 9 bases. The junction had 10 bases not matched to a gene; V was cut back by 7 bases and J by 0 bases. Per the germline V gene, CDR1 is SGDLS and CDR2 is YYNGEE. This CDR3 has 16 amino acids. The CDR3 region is CASAKVAGANQETQYF. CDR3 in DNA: TGTGCCAGCGCTAAGGTAGCGGGGGCGAACCAAGAGACCCAGTACTTC. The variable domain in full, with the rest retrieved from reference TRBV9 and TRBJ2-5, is DSGVTQTPKHLITATGQRVTLRCSPRSGDLSVYWYQQSLDQGLQFLIQYYNGEERAKGNILERFSAQQFPDLHSELNLSSLELGDSALYFCASAKVAGANQETQYFGPGTRLLVL.

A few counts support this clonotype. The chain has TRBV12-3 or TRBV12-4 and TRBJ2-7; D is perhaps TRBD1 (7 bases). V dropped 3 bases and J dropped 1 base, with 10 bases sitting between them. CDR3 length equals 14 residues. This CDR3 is CASSFAGQSYEQYF. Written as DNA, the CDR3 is TGTGCCAGCAGTTTCGCGGGACAGTCCTACGAGCAGTACTTC.

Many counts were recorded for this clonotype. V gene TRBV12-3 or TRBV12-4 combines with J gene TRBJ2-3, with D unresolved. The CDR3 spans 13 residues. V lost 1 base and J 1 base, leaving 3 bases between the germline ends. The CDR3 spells CASSLVGTDTQYF. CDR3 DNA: TGTGCCAGCAGTTTAGTGGGCACAGATACGCAGTATTTT.

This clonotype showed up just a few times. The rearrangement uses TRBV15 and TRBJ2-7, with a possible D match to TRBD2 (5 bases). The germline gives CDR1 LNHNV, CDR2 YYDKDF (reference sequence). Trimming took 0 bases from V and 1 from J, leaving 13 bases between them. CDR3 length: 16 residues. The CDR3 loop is CATSRDRGRGSYEQYV. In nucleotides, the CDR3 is TGTGCCACCAGCAGAGATCGAGGTCGGGGATCCTACGAGCAGTACGTC.

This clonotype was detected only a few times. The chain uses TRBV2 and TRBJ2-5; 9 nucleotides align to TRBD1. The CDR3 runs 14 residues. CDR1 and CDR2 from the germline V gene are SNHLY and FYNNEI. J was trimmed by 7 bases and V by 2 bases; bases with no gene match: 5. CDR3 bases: TGTGCCAGCAGTGAAACAGGGGGCGAAGGGACCCAGTACTTC. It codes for CASSETGGEGTQYF.

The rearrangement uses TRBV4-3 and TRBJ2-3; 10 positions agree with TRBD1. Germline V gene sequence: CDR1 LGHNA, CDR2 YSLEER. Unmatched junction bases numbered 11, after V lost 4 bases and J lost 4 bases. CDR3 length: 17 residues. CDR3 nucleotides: TGCGCCAGCAGCCGGATGACAGGGGGCTCTGTCGCAGATACGCAGTATTTT. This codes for CASSRMTGGSVADTQYF.

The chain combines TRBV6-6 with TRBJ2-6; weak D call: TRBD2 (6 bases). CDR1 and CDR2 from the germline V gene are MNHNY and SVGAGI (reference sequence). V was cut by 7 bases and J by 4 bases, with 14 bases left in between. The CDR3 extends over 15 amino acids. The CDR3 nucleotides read TGTGCCAGCAACCCACTAGGGAGGGGGGCCAACGTCCTGACTTTC. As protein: CASNPLGRGANVLTF.

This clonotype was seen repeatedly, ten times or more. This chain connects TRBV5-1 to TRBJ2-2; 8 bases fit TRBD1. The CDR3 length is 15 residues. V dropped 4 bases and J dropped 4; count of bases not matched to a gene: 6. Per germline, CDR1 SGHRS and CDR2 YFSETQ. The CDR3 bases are TGCGCCAGCAGCCTTCGGACAGGGAGCACCGGGGAGCTGTTTTTT. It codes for CASSLRTGSTGELFF.

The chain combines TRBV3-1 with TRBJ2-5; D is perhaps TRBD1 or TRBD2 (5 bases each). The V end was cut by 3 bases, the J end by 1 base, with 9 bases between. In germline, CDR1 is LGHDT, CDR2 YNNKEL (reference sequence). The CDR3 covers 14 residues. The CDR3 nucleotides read TGTGCCAGCAGCCACTGGGGGTTCCAAGAGACCCAGTACTTC. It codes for CASSHWGFQETQYF.

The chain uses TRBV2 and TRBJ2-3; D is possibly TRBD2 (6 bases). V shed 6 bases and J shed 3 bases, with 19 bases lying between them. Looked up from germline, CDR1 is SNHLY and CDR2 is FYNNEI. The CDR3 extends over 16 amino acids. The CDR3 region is CASSELPSALTDTQYF. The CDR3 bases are TGTGCCAGCAGCGAACTACCTAGCGCGTTGACAGATACGCAGTATTTT.

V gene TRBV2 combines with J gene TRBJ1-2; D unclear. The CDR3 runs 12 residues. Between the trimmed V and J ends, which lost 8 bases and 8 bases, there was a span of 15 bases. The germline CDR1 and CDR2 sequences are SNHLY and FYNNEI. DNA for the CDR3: TGTGCCAGCTCCCCTCCCCGCCAGGGCTACACCTTC. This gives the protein CASSPPRQGYTF.

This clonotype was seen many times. CDR3 region: CASSQDPGATEAFF. For the CDR3, the DNA is TGTGCCAGCAGCCAAGACCCCGGGGCGACTGAAGCTTTCTTT. J is TRBJ1-1 and V is TRBV3-1, with D possibly being TRBD1 (5 bases). V lost 0 bases, J lost 5 bases, and 10 bases lay in between. Germline-derived CDR1 and CDR2 are LGHDT and YNNKEL (reference sequence). The CDR3 extends over 14 amino acids. The whole variable domain, remainder taken from reference TRBV3-1 and TRBJ1-1, is DTAVSQTPKYLVTQMGNDKSIKCEQNLGHDTMYWYKQDSKKFLKIMFSYNNKELIINETVPNRFSPKSPDKAHLNLHINSLELGDSAVYFCASSQDPGATEAFFGQGTRLTVV.

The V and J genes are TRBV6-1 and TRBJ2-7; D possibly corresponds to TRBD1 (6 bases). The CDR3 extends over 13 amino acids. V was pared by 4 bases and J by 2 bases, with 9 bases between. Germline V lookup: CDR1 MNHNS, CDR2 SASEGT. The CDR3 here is CASSGQAPYEQYV. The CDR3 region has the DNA TGTGCCAGCAGTGGACAGGCTCCCTACGAGCAGTACGTC.